A selection of T cell receptor beta chains follows, all from one sample in a study of blood T cell repertoires in COVID-19. Sequenced by immunoSEQ multiplex PCR; TCRdb stores in-frame clones only, minus some. The sample has a few hundred thousand clones, approximately 86% seen once; the top ten hold 1.5% to 2%. The specimen sequenced was PBMCs or T cells enriched from blood (not recorded which). These receptors were taken from a woman aged 45-59 years who had recovered from COVID-19. The CDR3 runs from the conserved cysteine through the conserved F or W. A D gene is named only where the DNA matches it firmly. Rows give clone size only sometimes, using once, few, many, or a class for an expanded clone.

>TRBJ1-2|TRBD1|-|TRBV28
TGTGCCAGCAGCCATGGGGACAGGGTTCCAACTAACTATGGCTACACCTTC
CASSHGDRVPTNYGYTF
>TRBJ1-6|-|few|TRBV28
TGTGCCAGCAGTTTACAAGCAGGGGCGGGAGGTTCACCCCTCCACTTT
CASSLQAGAGGSPLHF
>TRBJ2-2|TRBD1|-|TRBV29-1
TGCAGCGTAGGCGGACAGGCAGGCCGTACCGGGGAGCTGTTTTTT
CSVGGQAGRTGELFF
>TRBJ1-2|TRBD1|-|TRBV5-1
TGCGCCAGCAGCTTCACAGGGGCTGGCTACACCTTC
CASSFTGAGYTF
>TRBJ2-1|TRBD2|-|TRBV6-1
TGTGCCAGCAGTGCTACCTCCGGGACTAGCTCCGGGGCTGAGCAGTTCTTC
CASSATSGTSSGAEQFF
>TRBJ2-5|-|-|TRBV2
TGTGCCAGCAATAGTCTAGCGAACCAAGAGACCCAGTACTTC
CASNSLANQETQYF
>TRBJ2-7|TRBD2|-|TRBV28
TGTGCCACGACTGGGGGGGCCTACGAGCAGTACTTC
CATTGGAYEQYF
>TRBJ1-2|-|-|TRBV19
TGTGCCAGTAGTATCAGCGAACTTGATGGCTACACCTTC
CASSISELDGYTF
>TRBJ2-7|-|-|TRBV28
TGTGCCAGCAGTTTTTATTCGGGGGCGGGAGAAATGTACGAGCAGTACTTC
CASSFYSGAGEMYEQYF
>TRBJ2-3|TRBD1|few|TRBV5-4
TGTGCCAGCAGCCACCGGGACAGACGAGATACGCAGTATTTT
CASSHRDRRDTQYF
>TRBJ2-4|-|-|TRBV4-2
TGTGCCAGCAGCCAAGACTTACGGACAGTAGCCAAAAACATTCAGTACTTC
CASSQDLRTVAKNIQYF
>TRBJ2-1|TRBD1|-|TRBV7-9
TGTGCCAGCAGCTTGGCAGTGGACAGGGGGAAGCAGTTCTTC
CASSLAVDRGKQFF
>TRBJ1-5|-|-|TRBV6-2/TRBV6-3
TGTGCCAGCAGCAAAGCGGGTAAAGGGGATCAGCCCCAGCATTTT
CASSKAGKGDQPQHF
>TRBJ1-1|TRBD1|-|TRBV7-8
TGTGCCAGCAGCGGTTTGACCGGGACAGCGAACACTGAAGCTTTCTTT
CASSGLTGTANTEAFF
>TRBJ1-1|-|-|TRBV6-5
TGTGCCAGCACTCCCGGGACAACGAACACTGAAGCTTTCTTT
CASTPGTTNTEAFF
>TRBJ2-7|TRBD2|-|TRBV5-3
TGTGCCAGAAGCAGGACTAGCGGGGCCTCCTACGAGCAGTACTTC
CARSRTSGASYEQYF
>TRBJ2-7|TRBD2|-|TRBV6-5
TGTGCCAGCAACACCGGGCTAGCGGCCTCCTACGAGCAGTACTTC
CASNTGLAASYEQYF
>TRBJ2-6|TRBD1|-|TRBV11-2
TGTGCCAGCAGCTTAGGTAGGGACAGCGGCTCTGGGGCCAACGTCCTGACTTTC
CASSLGRDSGSGANVLTF
>TRBJ1-1|TRBD1|-|TRBV6-5
TGTGCCAGCAGTAAGGACAGGGACACTGAAGCTTTCTTT
CASSKDRDTEAFF
>TRBJ2-3|TRBD2|-|TRBV27
TGTGCCACCTCCGGGACTATTACAGATACGCAGTATTTT
CATSGTITDTQYF
>TRBJ1-5|-|-|TRBV28
TGTGCCAGCAGTTTAGGTTTGCAAACTAATCAGCCCCAGCATTTT
CASSLGLQTNQPQHF
>TRBJ1-2|-|-|TRBV3-1/TRBV3-2
TGTGCCAGCAGCCAGGGCCGCGCTGGCTATGGCTACACCTTC
CASSQGRAGYGYTF
>TRBJ2-1|TRBD2|-|TRBV18
TGTGCCAGCTCACCACCAGCCAGCGGGATGAATGAGCAGTTCTTC
CASSPPASGMNEQFF
>TRBJ1-5|TRBD1|-|TRBV18
TGTGCCAGCTCACCACAGTCAAGAACAGGGGTGAGTCAGCCCCAGCATTTT
CASSPQSRTGVSQPQHF
>TRBJ1-2|-|once|TRBV11-2
TGTGCCAGCAGCTTGTCAACAGCTAACTATGGCTACACCTTC
CASSLSTANYGYTF
>TRBJ1-1|-|-|TRBV11-2
TGTGCCAGCAGCTTTCCCGACAGGAACACTGAAGCTTTCTTT
CASSFPDRNTEAFF
>TRBJ1-4|TRBD1|-|TRBV10-3
TGTGCCATCAGTGAGGCAAGGTCGACAGGGGGGGACGAAAAACTGTTTTTT
CAISEARSTGGDEKLFF
>TRBJ1-5|-|-|TRBV28
TGTGCCAGCAGCCTAGAGGTCCAGCCCCAGCATTTT
CASSLEVQPQHF
>TRBJ1-2|-|-|TRBV28
TGTGCCAGCAGTTCATCATCTGAGGGGGTTAGGGGCTACACCTTC
CASSSSSEGVRGYTF
>TRBJ1-4|-|once|TRBV7-9
TGTGCCAGCAGCCCGATAGGCGGGGTTAATGAAAAACTGTTTTTT
CASSPIGGVNEKLFF
>TRBJ2-7|TRBD2|-|TRBV2
TGTGCCAGCAGTGCGGCGGGGGGTAAAGGCTACGAGCAGTACTTC
CASSAAGGKGYEQYF
>TRBJ1-1|-|-|TRBV6-5
TGTGCCAGCAGTCTGACTTGGCAAGCTTTCTTT
CASSLTWQAFF
>TRBJ2-7|TRBD2|-|TRBV7-7
TGTGCTAGCAGCCCCGGACTAGCGGCAGTCTACGAGCAGTACTTC
CASSPGLAAVYEQYF
>TRBJ2-7|TRBD2|-|TRBV19
TGTGCCAGTACCCTCCGAGCTAGCGGGCGGACCTACGAGCAGTACTTC
CASTLRASGRTYEQYF
>TRBJ2-3|-|-|TRBV5-1
TGCGCCAGCAGCACAACAGATACGCAGTATTTT
CASSTTDTQYF
>TRBJ1-6|-|once|TRBV7-6
TGTGCCAGCAGCTTAGAACAGGGTCCTAATTCACCCCTCCACTTT
CASSLEQGPNSPLHF
>TRBJ1-5|-|-|TRBV2
TGTGCCAGCAGTGACGCGGGGGGCAATCAGCCCCAGCATTTT
CASSDAGGNQPQHF
>TRBJ1-1|TRBD1|-|TRBV19
TGTGCCAGTAGGACGATACAGGGGCGGACTGAAGCTTTCTTT
CASRTIQGRTEAFF
>TRBJ1-3|-|-|TRBV3-1/TRBV3-2
TGTGCCAGCAGCGAGCGCCCCAACACCATATATTTT
CASSERPNTIYF
>TRBJ2-3|-|-|TRBV7-2
TGTGCCAGCAGCTTGAGGGTCCGGGATACGCAGTATTTT
CASSLRVRDTQYF
>TRBJ2-3|TRBD2|-|TRBV19
TGTGCCAGTAGTGCCCGGGAGGGCGGGGATACGCAGTATTTT
CASSAREGGDTQYF
>TRBJ1-2|-|-|TRBV6-5
TGTGCCAGCACCAAAGGGGTCATGGGGAACTATGGCTACACCTTC
CASTKGVMGNYGYTF
>TRBJ1-1|TRBD1|-|TRBV5-1
TGCGCCAGCAGCTTGGGACAGGGGGTCACTGAAGCTTTCTTT
CASSLGQGVTEAFF
>TRBJ2-1|-|-|TRBV4-1
TGCGCCAGCAGCCAAGGGGCAAGGATAGGAGGGGGCTGGAATGAGCAGTTCTTC
CASSQGARIGGGWNEQFF
>TRBJ1-1|-|-|TRBV28
TGTGCCAGCACCACGACAATCGCTGAAGCTTTCTTT
CASTTTIAEAFF
>TRBJ1-2|TRBD1|-|TRBV6-1
TGTGCCAGCAGTGACGGGGGCCGGGACAGGGGGCGACCGGACTATGGCTACACCTTC
CASSDGGRDRGRPDYGYTF
>TRBJ2-5|TRBD2|-|TRBV7-6
TGTGCCAGCAGCAAACTAGCGGGAGTTCGAGAGACCCAGTACTTC
CASSKLAGVRETQYF
>TRBJ1-2|-|-|TRBV7-9
TGTGCCAGCAGCCCCAGATCGGGGTTCTATGGCTACACCTTC
CASSPRSGFYGYTF
>TRBJ1-2|-|-|TRBV5-4
TGTGCCAGCAGCCCGAGCACTGAGTATGGCTACACCTTC
CASSPSTEYGYTF
>TRBJ2-1|-|once|TRBV5-1
TGCGCCAGCAGCTTGCCCGGGAACTCGAATGAGCAGTTCTTC
CASSLPGNSNEQFF
>TRBJ1-6|TRBD1|-|TRBV7-9
TGTGCCAGCAGCCCCGGGACAGACAATTCACCCCTCCACTTT
CASSPGTDNSPLHF
>TRBJ2-7|TRBD1|-|TRBV18
TGTGCCAGCTCACTACAGGGGACGTCCTACGAGCAGTACTTC
CASSLQGTSYEQYF
>TRBJ1-4|-|-|TRBV5-5
TGTGCCAGCAGCTCCCAACATAATGAAAAACTGTTTTTT
CASSSQHNEKLFF
>TRBJ1-2|TRBD1|-|TRBV18
TGTGCCAGCTCACCACCCGGGACAGCCTATGGCTACACCTTC
CASSPPGTAYGYTF
>TRBJ2-1|TRBD2|-|TRBV7-3
TGTGCCAGCAGCTTCGGTAGCGGGGGCTACAATGAGCAGTTCTTC
CASSFGSGGYNEQFF